The next 7 T cell receptor beta chains were all read from a single sample in a study of beta chain features in type 1 diabetes. Reverse transcribing all isolated RNA meant expressed TCRB transcripts were sequenced. Profiled with immunoSEQ multiplex PCR; TCRdb holds only in-frame clones, not every one. The repertoire has about 150,000 clones, around 10% of them found once; the top ten carry over 2%. The sample taken for sequencing was central memory CD4+ T cells from blood. All receptors come from a man between 18 and 29 years old in good health.

V and J are TRBV15 and TRBJ2-3, with 11 bases fitting TRBD2. CDR1 and CDR2 (germline): LNHNV, YYDKDF (reference sequence). CDR3 length equals 14 residues. J lost 6 bases, V lost 8 bases, and 7 bases had no gene match. CDR3 DNA sequence: TGTGCCACCTTGCTAGCGGGAGGAGAGGATACGCAGTATTTT. The encoded protein is CATLLAGGEDTQYF.

This clone was observed at least ten times. The chain joins TRBV15 to TRBJ1-5, with D unclear. CDR3 length: 15 amino acids. Germline V gives CDR1 LNHNV, CDR2 YYDKDF (reference sequence). V lost 0 bases, J lost 3 bases, and 9 bases lay in between. The CDR3 DNA reads as TGTGCCACCAGCAGAGATCGACGAGCCAATCAGCCCCAGCATTTT. Its protein product is CATSRDRRANQPQHF.

This sequence joins TRBV5-6 and TRBJ2-1; TRBD2 might be the D (5 bases). CDR3 length equals 18 residues. V was pared by 4 bases and J by 4 bases, with 24 bases between. Germline CDR1 and CDR2: SGHDT and YYEEEE. CDR3 sequence reads: CASSLDGAAVIPYNEQFF. CDR3 DNA sequence: TGTGCCAGCAGCCTTGACGGAGCGGCGGTCATACCTTACAATGAGCAGTTCTTC.

A few counts support this clone. This specimen includes other DNA sequences encoding the same CDR3. The CDR3: CASSPGGYEQYF. For the CDR3, the DNA is TGTGCCAGCTCACCGGGGGGTTACGAGCAGTACTTC. The V and J genes are TRBV18 and TRBJ2-7; D perhaps matches TRBD2 (6 bases). V dropped 3 bases and J dropped 4 bases, with 7 bases sitting between them. The CDR3 contains 12 residues. Germline V gene lookup returns CDR1 KGHSH and CDR2 LQKENI. Drawing the rest from reference TRBV18 and TRBJ2-7, the complete variable domain is NAGVMQNPRHLVRRRGQEARLRCSPMKGHSHVYWYRQLPEEGLKFMVYLQKENIIDESGMPKERFSAEFPKEGPSILRIQQVVRGDSAAYFCASSPGGYEQYFGPGTRLTVT.

The J gene is TRBJ1-2, the V gene TRBV28, with 7 positions matching TRBD1. There are 12 residues in the CDR3. Germline CDR1 is MDHEN and CDR2 is SYDVKM. The CDR3 here is CAFGGTEYGYTF. CDR3 DNA sequence: TGTGCTTTCGGGGGGACAGAGTATGGCTACACCTTC.

This chain joins TRBV7-2 and TRBJ2-5; D is ambiguous. The ends were cut back, 5 bases at V and 3 bases at J, with 7 bases in the middle. This CDR3 region has 12 residues. Germline V gene data show CDR1 as SGHTA and CDR2 as FQGNSA. The CDR3 loop is CASSPYKETQYF. In DNA form, the CDR3 reads TGTGCCAGCAGCCCATATAAAGAGACCCAGTACTTC.

The V call is TRBV25-1, the J call TRBJ2-5; TRBD2 matches at 7 bases. The CDR3 loop spans 14 amino acids. V trimming: 6 bases; J trimming: 11 bases; junction bases outside the gene matches: 15. CDR1 and CDR2 (germline): MGHDK, SYGVNS. In DNA, the CDR3 is TGTGCCAGCAGCCTGGCGGGGGTTAGTGGCGGGCAGTACTTC. As protein: CASSLAGVSGGQYF.